This entry concerns a single T cell receptor beta chain. The source of the sample is a study of blood T cell repertoires in COVID-19. The germline V gene has CDR1 LNHNV and CDR2 YYDKDF (reference sequence). V was pared by 3 bases and J by 1 base, with 2 bases of the junction left unmatched. The CDR3 sequence is 15 residues long. The method was immunoSEQ multiplex PCR; TCRdb's version includes in-frame clones alone and lacks a portion of them. Among roughly 260,000 clones listed, 85% to 90% were seen once. Sequencing used peripheral blood. V and J are TRBV15 and TRBJ1-5, with 8 positions matching TRBD1. This clonotype was obtained from a woman in her 40s with acute or convalescent COVID-19. CDR3 coding DNA: TGTGCCACCAGCAGGGACAGGGACAGCAATCAGCCCCAGCATTTT. Protein product: CATSRDRDSNQPQHF.